The 27 T cell receptor beta chains given below trace back to one sample, sequenced in a study of T-cell reconstitution after alpha-beta-depleted transplantation in children. Researchers prepared the TCRbeta library using unique molecular identifiers, the study reports. TCRdb redid the calling of the PCR reads with MiXCR, one entry per CDR3 protein. The profile shows some 840,000 distinct CDR3 sequences, about 16% of them singletons. Specimen: PBMCs, mostly from graft donor cells, collected 360 days after TCRalphabeta/CD19-depleted stem cell transplant. The receptor set was obtained from a male patient aged 10 to 17 who had a stem cell transplant for acute lymphoblastic leukemia, so the T cells may come from the graft donor.

This clonotype has just a few counts. The V gene is TRBV15, the J gene TRBJ2-7; TRBD2 might be the D (6 bases). Trimming stripped 4 bases from V and 3 bases from J, with 19 bases between. Per germline, CDR1 LNHNV and CDR2 YYDKDF (reference sequence). This CDR3 has 16 amino acids. The CDR3 loop is CATSKSTGGINYEQYF. As DNA, the CDR3 is TGTGCCACCAGCAAATCCACGGGCGGGATAAACTACGAGCAGTACTTC.

This clonotype has a count of ten or more. This sequence joins TRBV5-1 and TRBJ1-1; D is perhaps TRBD1 (5 bases). Germline values: CDR1 SGHRS, CDR2 YFSETQ. V lost 3 bases to trimming and J lost 6 bases, with 12 bases between them. This CDR3 comprises 13 residues. CDR3 protein: CASSSLQVPEAFF. The DNA for the CDR3 is TGCGCCAGCAGCTCCCTACAGGTCCCTGAAGCTTTCTTT.

This clonotype was observed a few times. The chain carries TRBV29-1 and TRBJ2-6; possibly TRBD1 for D (6 bases). With 6 bases removed from V and 4 bases from J, the gap between germline ends came to 13 bases. CDR3 size: 14 residues. CDR1 and CDR2 (germline): SQVTM, ANQGSEA. CDR3 sequence: CSVVTGTGANVLTF. For the CDR3, the DNA is TGCAGCGTCGTAACAGGGACCGGGGCCAACGTCCTGACTTTC.

The V and J genes are TRBV12-3 or TRBV12-4 and TRBJ2-5; perhaps TRBD2 as D (6 bases). The length of the CDR3 is 15 residues. V dropped 1 base and J dropped 4 bases, with 13 bases sitting between them. The CDR3 region has the DNA TGTGCCAGCAGTTTAGACGGGGGTGGACGAGAGACCCAGTACTTC. Translation: CASSLDGGGRETQYF.

CDR3 nucleotide sequence: TGTGCCAGCAGTGAACGGGAAGGGGGGGATGAAAGTGCTTTCTTT. This encodes CASSEREGGDESAFF. V gene TRBV6-1 combines with J gene TRBJ1-1, with D perhaps matching TRBD1 (6 bases). This CDR3 has 15 residues. Germline V gene lookup returns CDR1 MNHNS and CDR2 SASEGT. V lost 2 bases, J lost 11 bases, and 21 bases lay in between.

Here the CDR3 DNA reads TGTGCCAGCAGCTGGAGGAGGACGGTGGTGGAGGACGAGCAGTACTTC. Amino acids: CASSWRRTVVEDEQYF. V usage is TRBV13 and J usage is TRBJ2-7; TRBD2 might be the D (5 bases). CDR3 length equals 16 residues. The germline CDR1 and CDR2 sequences are PRHDT and FYEKMQ (reference sequence). V was shortened by 4 bases and J by 5 bases, with 21 bases between the two germline ends.

The CDR3 bases are TGTGCCAGCAGTGAAGCAGGGATCGTCTCTGGGGCCAACGTCCTGACTTTC. As protein: CASSEAGIVSGANVLTF. This sequence joins TRBV6-1 and TRBJ2-6, with D unresolved. The CDR3 is 17 residues long. Germline V gene lookup returns CDR1 MNHNS and CDR2 SASEGT. V was pared by 0 bases and J by 0 bases, with 9 bases between.

CDR3 amino acids: CASSPSGGANVLTF. CDR3 in DNA: TGTGCCAGCTCACCATCAGGCGGGGCCAACGTCCTGACTTTC. The V and J genes are TRBV18 and TRBJ2-6; D not resolved. The length of the CDR3 is 14 residues. CDR1 and CDR2 (germline): KGHSH, LQKENI. Trimming pared 2 bases from V and 4 bases from J, leaving 6 bases between.

This rearrangement joins TRBV2 to TRBJ2-7, with 11 bases fitting TRBD2. The CDR3 runs to 17 residues. Trimming at V came to 6 bases and at J to 0 bases, leaving 10 bases not matched to a gene. The V gene's germline CDR1 is SNHLY and CDR2 FYNNEI. Written as DNA, the CDR3 is TGTGCCAGCAGCTTTCTAGCGGGAGGCATACTCTCCTACGAGCAGTACTTC. This encodes CASSFLAGGILSYEQYF. The whole variable domain, filled in from reference TRBV2 and TRBJ2-7, reads EPEVTQTPSHQVTQMGQEVILRCVPISNHLYFYWYRQILGQKVEFLVSFYNNEISEKSEIFDDQFSVERPDGSNFTLKIRSTKLEDSAMYFCASSFLAGGILSYEQYFGPGTRLTVT.

This chain connects TRBV18 to TRBJ2-5; D is ambiguous. The CDR3 is made up of 13 amino acids. Trimming took 2 bases from V and 5 from J, leaving 9 bases between them. Germline V gene sequence: CDR1 KGHSH, CDR2 LQKENI. For the CDR3, the DNA is TGTGCCAGCTCACCAATTGCCGGGGAGACCCAGTACTTC. Protein product: CASSPIAGETQYF. The full variable domain, completed using reference TRBV18 and TRBJ2-5, is NAGVMQNPRHLVRRRGQEARLRCSPMKGHSHVYWYRQLPEEGLKFMVYLQKENIIDESGMPKERFSAEFPKEGPSILRIQQVVRGDSAAYFCASSPIAGETQYFGPGTRLLVL.

On this clonotype: A read error may account for a junction end that differs from germline. This rearrangement joins TRBV7-9 to TRBJ2-3; tentative D call: TRBD2 (5 bases). This CDR3 has 12 residues. Germline loops: CDR1 SEHNR, CDR2 FQNEAQ (reference sequence). CDR3 region: CASSGSLDMQYF. In DNA form, the CDR3 reads TGTGCCAGCAGCGGGAGCTTAGATATGCAGTATTTT.

V and J are TRBV7-3 and TRBJ2-3; 16 bases line up with TRBD2. V shed 0 bases, J shed 10 bases, and the junction held 7 bases outside the gene matches. The CDR3 is made up of 17 amino acids. Germline CDR1 is SGHTA and CDR2 is FQGTGA. The CDR3 loop is CASSLTPGTSGRAPQYF. The CDR3 bases are TGTGCCAGCAGCTTAACCCCTGGGACTAGCGGGAGGGCGCCGCAGTATTTT.

Ten or more counts support this clonotype. The chain carries TRBV9 and TRBJ2-6, with a tentative D call TRBD1 (5 bases). There are 17 residues in the CDR3. Trimming took 2 bases from V and 0 from J, leaving 12 bases between them. From germline, CDR1 is SGDLS and CDR2 YYNGEE. The CDR3 bases are TGTGCCAGCAGCGTTGGCAGGGCCAGCTCTGGGGCCAACGTCCTGACTTTC. Its protein product is CASSVGRASSGANVLTF.

The rearrangement joins TRBV18 to TRBJ1-1; D is possibly TRBD1 (6 bases). CDR1 is KGHSH and CDR2 is LQKENI in the germline V gene. The CDR3 contains 16 residues. V was cut by 4 bases and J by 4 bases, with 19 bases left in between. DNA for the CDR3: TGTGCCAGCTCACGCGGACAGTGGGACGATGCCACTGAAGCTTTCTTT. Amino acids: CASSRGQWDDATEAFF.

This clonotype was picked up a small number of times. The gene calls are TRBV5-1 and TRBJ2-1; D might be TRBD2 (6 bases). In germline, CDR1 is SGHRS, CDR2 YFSETQ. CDR3 length: 14 residues. The V gene lost 3 bases and the J gene lost 7 bases, with 14 bases spanning the gap. The CDR3 nucleotides are TGCGCCAGCAGCTCGGGACTTTTAAAAAATGAGCAGTTCTTC. As protein: CASSSGLLKNEQFF.

This clonotype was counted a few times. The chain has TRBV5-6 and TRBJ2-7, with a tentative D call TRBD1 (5 bases). Deletions cut 4 bases from V and 7 bases from J, with 12 bases between. Germline values: CDR1 SGHDT, CDR2 YYEEEE. The CDR3 runs to 12 residues. The CDR3 coding sequence is TGTGCCAGCAGCCTAGGGGTGTGGGAGCAGTACTTC. It encodes CASSLGVWEQYF.

This sequence joins TRBV11-2 and TRBJ2-3; TRBD1 matches at 8 bases. Germline V gene data show CDR1 as SGHAT and CDR2 as FQNNGV. J was trimmed by 2 bases and V by 3 bases; bases with no gene match: 7. CDR3 length equals 16 residues. The CDR3 sequence is CASSFSQGAFTDTQYF. The CDR3 nucleotides read TGTGCCAGCAGCTTTTCCCAGGGGGCCTTCACAGATACGCAGTATTTT.

This clonotype was found a few times. V gene TRBV2 combines with J gene TRBJ2-7; 13 bases agree with TRBD2. Germline CDR1 reads SNHLY; CDR2 reads FYNNEI. The ends lost 5 bases at V and 0 bases at J; junction bases unmatched: 13. The CDR3 contains 19 residues. CDR3 loop: CASSRLAGGFKISSYEQYF. DNA of the CDR3: TGTGCCAGCAGTCGACTAGCGGGAGGATTTAAAATCTCCTCCTACGAGCAGTACTTC.

This clonotype was detected only a few times. The chain is built from TRBV5-5 and TRBJ2-1, with 8 bases that match TRBD2. J was trimmed by 3 bases and V by 5 bases; bases with no gene match: 10. The CDR3 contains 16 residues. CDR1 and CDR2 from the germline V gene are SGHKS and YYEKEE (reference sequence). The CDR3 region has the DNA TGTGCCAGCAGTTTAAACGGGAGGGCGCTCTACAATGAGCAGTTCTTC. Its translation: CASSLNGRALYNEQFF.

This clonotype has a handful of counts. The chain couples TRBV7-3 to TRBJ2-3, with 7 bases that match TRBD1. Looked up from germline, CDR1 is SGHTA and CDR2 is FQGTGA. The CDR3 is 15 amino acids. The V gene end was trimmed by 5 bases and the J gene end by 0 bases; junction bases not matched to a gene: 5. The CDR3 protein is CASSRETGSTDTQYF. The CDR3 nucleotides read TGTGCCAGCAGCAGAGAGACAGGGAGCACAGATACGCAGTATTTT.

This clonotype was counted ten times or more. The rearrangement links TRBV29-1 to TRBJ2-3; TRBD1 matches 7 bases. This CDR3 has 11 residues. Trimming at V came to 7 bases and at J to 3 bases, leaving 1 base not matched to a gene. The V gene's germline CDR1 is SQVTM and CDR2 ANQGSEA. Written as DNA, the CDR3 is TGCAGCGGGGACAGTACAGATACGCAGTATTTT. It encodes CSGDSTDTQYF.

This clonotype was seen at least ten times. This chain connects TRBV24-1 to TRBJ2-2; the D is unclear. The germline V gene encodes CDR1 KGHDR and CDR2 SFDVKD. The CDR3 has 13 amino acids. With 10 bases removed from V and 1 base from J, the gap between germline ends came to 9 bases. Written as DNA, the CDR3 is TGTGCCACTGGATGGGAGAACACCGGGGAGCTGTTTTTT. Encoded protein: CATGWENTGELFF.

The chain recombines TRBV10-3 with TRBJ2-3; 11 bases line up with TRBD2. V was pared by 6 bases and J by 6 bases, with 8 bases of the junction left unmatched. The CDR3 runs to 15 residues. Germline assignment: CDR1 ENHRY and CDR2 SYGVKD. CDR3 protein: CAIRMIAGGRDTQYF. CDR3 nucleotide sequence: TGTGCCATCAGGATGATAGCGGGAGGGCGCGATACGCAGTATTTT.

This clonotype was counted between two and nine times. The rearrangement joins TRBV29-1 to TRBJ2-1; 10 nucleotides line up with TRBD1. The ends lost 1 base at V and 0 bases at J; junction bases unmatched: 12. Germline V gene sequence: CDR1 SQVTM, CDR2 ANQGSEA. The CDR3 totals 19 residues. DNA of the CDR3: TGCAGCGTTGAAGGGACAGGGGGGTTGGCGAGGAGCTCCTACAATGAGCAGTTCTTC. Amino acid sequence: CSVEGTGGLARSSYNEQFF.

The rearrangement uses TRBV20-1 and TRBJ2-2; no clear D gene. The germline CDR1 and CDR2 sequences are DFQATT and SNEGSKA (reference sequence). The V and J ends lost 6 bases and 7 bases respectively, with 15 bases between them. The CDR3 totals 13 residues. DNA of the CDR3: TGCAGTGCAACTCAGACGGGCGGCGGGGAGCTGTTTTTT. Encoded protein: CSATQTGGGELFF.

The chain has TRBV5-5 and TRBJ2-5; a possible D gene is TRBD2 (5 bases). V shed 0 bases and J shed 6 bases, with 15 bases lying between them. Germline-derived CDR1 and CDR2 are SGHKS and YYEKEE (reference sequence). The CDR3 totals 15 residues. The chain's CDR3 is CASSLGSGSSQTQYF. CDR3 nucleotide sequence: TGTGCCAGCAGCTTGGGGAGCGGATCCAGTCAGACCCAGTACTTC. Full variable domain (missing parts from reference TRBV5-5 and TRBJ2-5): DAGVTQSPTHLIKTRGQQVTLRCSPISGHKSVSWYQQVLGQGPQFIFQYYEKEERGRGNFPDRFSARQFPNYSSELNVNALLLGDSALYLCASSLGSGSSQTQYFGPGTRLLVL.

This clonotype was detected a few times. The chain uses TRBV27 and TRBJ2-1; D is unclear. Germline CDR1 reads MNHEY; CDR2 reads SMNVEV (reference sequence). V dropped 7 bases and J dropped 7 bases, with 26 bases sitting between them. The CDR3 sequence is 17 residues long. CDR3 bases: TGTGCCAGCACATTAGACTTTCGCACCGGACGGGTAAATGAGCAGTTCTTC. It encodes CASTLDFRTGRVNEQFF.